The 11 T cell receptor beta chains in this list originate from one sample, sequenced in a study of blood T cell repertoires in COVID-19. Data came from immunoSEQ multiplex PCR; TCRdb stores just in-frame clones and leaves some out. Found here are about 75,000 clones, roughly 90% of them singletons; the top ten hold about 2.5%. Sample: peripheral blood. Receptors were obtained from a human donor in a cohort sampled during active COVID-19.

The chain recombines TRBV29-1 with TRBJ1-2, with D perhaps matching TRBD1 (6 bases). Germline loops: CDR1 SQVTM, CDR2 ANQGSEA. V shed 4 bases and J shed 4 bases, with 10 bases lying between them. The CDR3 runs to 12 residues. The CDR3 sequence: CSVVGTSYGYTF. The DNA for the CDR3 is TGCAGCGTTGTCGGGACAAGCTATGGCTACACCTTC.

The chain carries TRBV11-2 and TRBJ2-5; the match to TRBD2 covers 13 bases. The CDR3 length is 19 residues. The junction had 12 bases not matched to a gene; V was cut back by 2 bases and J by 3 bases. Germline V lookup: CDR1 SGHAT, CDR2 FQNNGV. CDR3 sequence reads: CASSLTQVPTSGGKETQYF. CDR3 in DNA: TGTGCCAGCAGCTTAACCCAAGTACCGACTAGCGGGGGGAAAGAGACCCAGTACTTC.

This chain joins TRBV27 and TRBJ2-7; no definite D call. V dropped 4 bases and J dropped 2 bases, with 21 bases sitting between them. The germline CDR1 and CDR2 sequences are MNHEY and SMNVEV (reference sequence). CDR3 size: 17 residues. The CDR3 coding sequence is TGTGCCAGCAGTTCTAGACTGGAACCCCGGAAGGCCTACGAGCAGTACTTC. This encodes CASSSRLEPRKAYEQYF.

This clone has more than one count but fewer than ten. This chain connects TRBV4-3 to TRBJ1-5, with 7 bases that match TRBD1. The V and J ends lost 3 bases and 0 bases, in that order; junction bases with no gene match: 2. CDR1 and CDR2 from the germline V gene are LGHNA and YSLEER. This CDR3 is built from 15 residues. The CDR3 loop is CASSHGTDSNQPQHF. In DNA form, the CDR3 reads TGCGCCAGCAGCCACGGGACAGATAGCAATCAGCCCCAGCATTTT.

The chain links TRBV6-5 to TRBJ1-6; a weak D match, TRBD1 (5 bases). The V end lost 8 bases, the J end lost 7 bases, and 15 bases lay between the germline ends. CDR3 length: 14 residues. The germline V gene has CDR1 MNHEY and CDR2 SVGAGI. CDR3 sequence (DNA): TGTGCCAGCTTACCCGCAGGGCGGAATTCACCCCTCCACTTT. The encoded protein is CASLPAGRNSPLHF.

The V gene is TRBV19, the J gene TRBJ2-3; 9 nucleotides line up with TRBD1. Looked up from germline, CDR1 is LNHDA and CDR2 is SQIVND (reference sequence). The CDR3 contains 14 residues. The junction had 5 bases not matched to a gene; V was cut back by 6 bases and J by 4 bases. CDR3 in amino acids: CASRGQGGPDTQYF. The CDR3 bases are TGTGCCAGTAGGGGACAGGGTGGGCCAGATACGCAGTATTTT.

J is TRBJ2-1 and V is TRBV13; 15 bases are shared with TRBD2. The length of the CDR3 is 17 residues. Germline-derived CDR1 and CDR2 are PRHDT and FYEKMQ (reference sequence). Losses at the gene ends were 5 bases for V and 8 bases for J; bases not matched to a gene: 10. This CDR3 is CASSPRGLAGGVYEQFF. The CDR3 DNA sequence: TGTGCCAGCAGCCCCAGGGGACTAGCGGGAGGTGTGTATGAGCAGTTCTTC.

The genes are TRBV29-1 and TRBJ1-1; no clear D. Germline-derived CDR1 and CDR2 are SQVTM and ANQGSEA. This CDR3 has 11 amino acids. Trimming cost V 1 base and J 8 bases, with 8 bases left between them. The CDR3 is CSVEAAIEAFF. CDR3 sequence (DNA): TGCAGCGTTGAAGCCGCTATCGAAGCTTTCTTT.

This sequence joins TRBV28 and TRBJ2-3, with 7 bases lining up with TRBD1. This CDR3 is 16 amino acids long. The germline CDR1 and CDR2 sequences are MDHEN and SYDVKM. V dropped 6 bases and J dropped 0; count of bases not matched to a gene: 9. CDR3 sequence reads: CASRRTQTGSTDTQYF. CDR3 bases: TGTGCCAGCAGACGAACCCAGACAGGGAGCACAGATACGCAGTATTTT.

The rearrangement links TRBV5-4 to TRBJ2-1, with 13 bases identical to TRBD2. V gave up 4 bases and J gave up 9 bases; unmatched junction bases: 7. The CDR3 consists of 15 residues. Germline V gene sequence: CDR1 SGHNT, CDR2 YYREEE (reference sequence). CDR3 amino acids: CASSDLTSGGSEQFF. The CDR3, as DNA: TGTGCCAGCAGCGACCTGACTAGCGGGGGGAGTGAGCAGTTCTTC.

The chain combines TRBV6-5 with TRBJ2-2; 10 nucleotides line up with TRBD1. The V and J ends lost 7 bases and 6 bases, in that order; junction bases with no gene match: 8. CDR1 is MNHEY, CDR2 SVGAGI, per germline. This CDR3 is built from 15 residues. The CDR3 bases are TGTGCCAGCAATTTCCGGGACAGGGGTGCCGGGGAGCTGTTTTTT. Translation: CASNFRDRGAGELFF.